The 27 T cell receptor beta chains below were found in one sample sequenced in a study of cytomegalovirus exposure and HLA in healthy donors. PCR amplification relied on 60 Vbeta primers (plus 13 Jbeta primers). Assay: immunoSEQ multiplex PCR; the TCRdb copy retains only in-frame clones and omits some. This table has about 130,000 clones, approximately 70% appearing once. The sample was PBMCs. The receptors were gathered from a woman aged 55-75 years in good health and CMV-seropositive.

The J gene is TRBJ2-2, the V gene TRBV29-1; D is unresolved. The V end was cut by 2 bases, the J end by 7 bases, with 5 bases between. The CDR3 contains 11 residues. Germline V gives CDR1 SQVTM, CDR2 ANQGSEA. CDR3 coding DNA: TGCAGCGTTGAATTTAACGGGGAGCTGTTTTTT. Translation gives CSVEFNGELFF.

The genes are TRBV30 and TRBJ2-1; D call uncertain. Germline V CDR1 and CDR2: GTSNPN, SVGIG (reference sequence). This CDR3 region has 11 residues. V gave up 2 bases and J gave up 8 bases, with 7 bases separating them. The DNA of the CDR3 is TGTGCCTGGAGTCCTAGATATGAGCAGTTCTTC. This codes for CAWSPRYEQFF.

J is TRBJ1-1 and V is TRBV5-1, with D hard to call. This CDR3 comprises 13 residues. Deletions cut 1 base from V and 0 bases from J, with 4 bases between. The germline V gene encodes CDR1 SGHRS and CDR2 YFSETQ. The CDR3 here is CASSLIVNTEAFF. The CDR3 nucleotides read TGCGCCAGCAGCTTGATCGTGAACACTGAAGCTTTCTTT.

The gene calls are TRBV2 and TRBJ2-5; tentative D call: TRBD2 (6 bases). This CDR3 is built from 17 residues. CDR1 is SNHLY and CDR2 is FYNNEI in the germline V gene. Trimming removed 4 bases from V and 2 bases from J, with 20 bases in between. As DNA, the CDR3 is TGTGCCAGCAGTGGGAAGATCCCGGGACTCGTACAAGAGACCCAGTACTTC. Its protein is CASSGKIPGLVQETQYF.

The J gene is TRBJ1-3, the V gene TRBV30; unclear D gene. This CDR3 comprises 13 residues. Trimming removed 5 bases from V and 4 bases from J, with 12 bases in between. The germline V gene has CDR1 GTSNPN and CDR2 SVGIG (reference sequence). CDR3 sequence (DNA): TGTGCCTGGGGGAGGGAGGTGGGAAACACCATATATTTT. Amino acids: CAWGREVGNTIYF.

Note on this clone: The junction shows a germline mismatch at one end, possibly a read error. The gene calls are TRBV5-1 and TRBJ2-2; no definite D call. Germline assignment: CDR1 SGHRS and CDR2 YFSETQ. The CDR3 extends over 14 amino acids. CDR3 nucleotide sequence: TGCGCCAACAGCTTCGACGCGACGCGGGGGGAGCTGTTTTTT. It is translated as CANSFDATRGELFF.

J is TRBJ2-5 and V is TRBV6-1; D perhaps matches TRBD1 (6 bases). V was clipped by 6 bases and J by 5 bases, with 13 bases between them. Germline assignment: CDR1 MNHNS and CDR2 SASEGT. CDR3 size: 13 residues. CDR3 sequence: CASRGQLRETQYF. CDR3 nucleotides: TGTGCCAGCAGGGGACAACTGAGGGAGACCCAGTACTTC.

V is TRBV28 and J is TRBJ1-4; TRBD1 is a possible D gene (5 bases). CDR1 and CDR2 from the germline V gene are MDHEN and SYDVKM. This CDR3 is 14 amino acids long. The ends were cut back, 5 bases at V and 3 bases at J, with 10 bases in the middle. CDR3 sequence (DNA): TGTGCCAGCAGTACGGGGGGTCCTAATGAAAAACTGTTTTTT. Translation: CASSTGGPNEKLFF.

The chain carries TRBV5-4 and TRBJ2-7; TRBD2 agrees at 13 bases. This CDR3 has 17 residues. Trimming at V came to 4 bases and at J to 9 bases, leaving 16 bases not matched to a gene. CDR1 and CDR2 from the germline V gene are SGHNT and YYREEE (reference sequence). CDR3 region: CASSPRTSGSSTLPQYF. The CDR3 coding sequence is TGTGCCAGCAGCCCAAGGACTAGCGGGAGTTCTACGCTTCCGCAGTACTTC. The full variable domain, its missing parts supplied by reference TRBV5-4 and TRBJ2-7, is ETGVTQSPTHLIKTRGQQVTLRCSSQSGHNTVSWYQQALGQGPQFIFQYYREEENGRGNFPPRFSGLQFPNYSSELNVNALELDDSALYLCASSPRTSGSSTLPQYFGPGTRLTVT.

The chain recombines TRBV28 with TRBJ1-2; 8 bases map to TRBD1. V trimming: 3 bases; J trimming: 4 bases; junction bases outside the gene matches: 10. This CDR3 is 16 amino acids long. Germline V gene sequence: CDR1 MDHEN, CDR2 SYDVKM. CDR3 coding DNA: TGTGCCAGCAGTTTGGGGACCGGACAGGGACTCTATGGCTACACCTTC. This gives the protein CASSLGTGQGLYGYTF.

CDR3 amino acids: CASSPRQGNYGYTF. The CDR3 bases are TGTGCCAGCAGCCCAAGACAGGGTAACTATGGCTACACCTTC. This chain connects TRBV7-9 to TRBJ1-2; 7 nucleotides match TRBD1. Looked up from germline, CDR1 is SEHNR and CDR2 is FQNEAQ (reference sequence). This CDR3 has 14 residues. The junction had 4 bases not matched to a gene; V was cut back by 5 bases and J by 1 base.

The chain has TRBV19 and TRBJ2-5; TRBD2 agrees at 12 bases. CDR3 size: 17 residues. V lost 7 bases to trimming and J lost 4 bases; unmatched junction nucleotides: 13. CDR1 LNHDA and CDR2 SQIVND come from the germline V gene (reference sequence). CDR3 nucleotides: TGTGCCAGTACCAAGACTAGCGGGAGTCCGGTGAGAGAGACCCAGTACTTC. Its translation: CASTKTSGSPVRETQYF.

The chain carries TRBV6-4 and TRBJ2-1; a weak D match, TRBD2 (6 bases). Germline CDR1 is MRHNA and CDR2 is SNTAGT. The CDR3 is 15 amino acids. V was cut by 2 bases and J by 3 bases, with 11 bases left in between. CDR3 nucleotides: TGTGCCAGCAGTGACGGGGGGAGACACTACAATGAGCAGTTCTTC. Protein: CASSDGGRHYNEQFF.

CDR3: CASSELGRYEQYF. The CDR3 DNA reads as TGTGCCAGCAGTGAACTGGGCCGCTACGAGCAGTACTTC. The chain combines TRBV6-1 with TRBJ2-7; D is uncertain. Germline lookup yields CDR1 MNHNS and CDR2 SASEGT. This CDR3 is built from 13 residues. V lost 2 bases and J 3 bases, leaving 8 bases between the germline ends.

This clone was seen a few times. V is TRBV19 and J is TRBJ1-4; weak D call: TRBD1 (5 bases). This CDR3 is 15 amino acids long. Trimming pared 6 bases from V and 7 bases from J, leaving 18 bases between. CDR1 and CDR2 (germline): LNHDA, SQIVND (reference sequence). The CDR3 DNA follows: TGTGCCAGTAGAGATAATGGACCCGGGGGTGAAAAACTGTTTTTT. It encodes CASRDNGPGGEKLFF.

The chain links TRBV7-8 to TRBJ1-1; D gene ambiguous. The CDR3 is 15 amino acids. The ends were cut back, 3 bases at V and 0 bases at J, with 11 bases in the middle. CDR1 is SGHVS, CDR2 FQNEAQ, per germline. CDR3 residues: CASSFLNSLNTEAFF. Here the CDR3 DNA reads TGTGCCAGCAGCTTTCTAAACAGCTTGAACACTGAAGCTTTCTTT.

V is TRBV6-1 and J is TRBJ1-1; 8 bases line up with TRBD1. The J segment lost 6 bases and the V segment lost 0 bases, leaving 6 bases of the junction unmatched. The CDR3 contains 15 residues. Germline lookup yields CDR1 MNHNS and CDR2 SASEGT. CDR3 in DNA: TGTGCCAGCAGTGAAGCCTACAGGGGGTCCCCTGAAGCTTTCTTT. Its protein product is CASSEAYRGSPEAFF.

The J gene is TRBJ1-1, the V gene TRBV6-1, with D maybe TRBD1 (5 bases). This CDR3 is 15 amino acids long. CDR1 and CDR2 from the germline V gene are MNHNS and SASEGT. Trimming pared 7 bases from V and 4 bases from J, leaving 19 bases between. This CDR3 is CASTLRDTGGTEAFF. The CDR3 DNA is TGTGCCAGCACCCTAAGGGATACGGGGGGCACTGAAGCTTTCTTT.

The gene calls are TRBV7-8 and TRBJ1-2, with D perhaps TRBD1 (6 bases). V dropped 5 bases and J dropped 6 bases, with 22 bases sitting between them. Germline assignment: CDR1 SGHVS and CDR2 FQNEAQ. The CDR3 has 16 residues. CDR3 in amino acids: CASSPFAGQITHGYTF. The CDR3 bases are TGTGCCAGCAGCCCTTTCGCCGGACAGATTACCCATGGCTACACCTTC. The full variable domain, with the rest looked up from reference TRBV7-8 and TRBJ1-2, is GAGVSQSPRYKVAKRGQDVALRCDPISGHVSLFWYQQALGQGPEFLTYFQNEAQLDKSGLPSDRFFAERPEGSVSTLKIQRTQQEDSAVYLCASSPFAGQITHGYTFGSGTRLTVV.

This rearrangement joins TRBV6-1 to TRBJ1-5; maybe TRBD1 (5 bases). V shed 5 bases and J shed 7 bases, with 12 bases lying between them. Per the germline V gene, CDR1 is MNHNS and CDR2 is SASEGT. The CDR3 has 13 amino acids. The CDR3 DNA reads as TGTGCCAGCAGTCTAAGGGGCCGGCAGCCCCAGCATTTT. Translating gives CASSLRGRQPQHF.

The chain has TRBV30 and TRBJ1-1; 7 nucleotides align to TRBD1. J lost 5 bases, V lost 4 bases, and 10 bases had no gene match. This CDR3 spans 14 amino acids. Germline-derived CDR1 and CDR2 are GTSNPN and SVGIG (reference sequence). The CDR3 nucleotides are TGTGCCTGGACCCAACAGGGGCGTGGTACTGAAGCTTTCTTT. Its translation is CAWTQQGRGTEAFF.

The chain links TRBV28 to TRBJ1-1; unclear D gene. The germline V and J ends were trimmed by 1 base and 7 bases, with 10 bases remaining between them. The CDR3 consists of 13 residues. Germline V gives CDR1 MDHEN, CDR2 SYDVKM. CDR3 bases: TGTGCCAGCAGTTTATCTCTGCGGAATGAAGCTTTCTTT. This gives the protein CASSLSLRNEAFF.

The V and J genes are TRBV5-4 and TRBJ2-3; D perhaps matches TRBD2 (6 bases). V was clipped by 4 bases and J by 2 bases, with 17 bases between them. Germline loops: CDR1 SGHNT, CDR2 YYREEE (reference sequence). This CDR3 is 16 amino acids long. For the CDR3, the DNA is TGTGCCAGCAGCCCCGGCGGGGTGTCGACCACAGATACGCAGTATTTT. Residues: CASSPGGVSTTDTQYF.

In this sample, this clone turned up a few times. The chain links TRBV5-1 to TRBJ2-1, with 7 nucleotides matching TRBD1. The V segment lost 0 bases and the J segment 6 bases; nucleotides outside the gene matches: 3. The V gene's germline CDR1 is SGHRS and CDR2 YFSETQ. The CDR3 runs to 14 residues. CDR3 DNA: TGCGCCAGCAGCTTGGGACAGGGACCCAATGAGCAGTTCTTC. This encodes CASSLGQGPNEQFF.

The CDR3 DNA follows: TGTGCCAGCAGTTTGAGTGATCACGGGGAGCTGTTTTTT. Its protein is CASSLSDHGELFF. V is TRBV28 and J is TRBJ2-2; D is unclear. Trimming removed 3 bases at V and 7 bases at J, with 9 bases between. CDR1 and CDR2 from the germline V gene are MDHEN and SYDVKM. CDR3 length: 13 residues.

This clone was found a few times. CDR3 amino acids: CASSEDGSSYNEQFF. The CDR3 DNA follows: TGTGCCAGCAGCGAGGACGGGAGCTCCTACAATGAGCAGTTCTTC. J is TRBJ2-1 and V is TRBV9, with D possibly matching TRBD2 (6 bases). V was shortened by 3 bases and J by 0 bases, with 10 bases between the two germline ends. Germline V gene lookup returns CDR1 SGDLS and CDR2 YYNGEE. The CDR3 extends over 15 amino acids.

Only a few counts were recorded for this clone. The chain combines TRBV6-5 with TRBJ2-6; TRBD1 might be the D (6 bases). CDR3 length: 14 amino acids. Trimming took off 7 bases at V and 4 bases at J, with 11 bases between the two ends. The germline V gene has CDR1 MNHEY and CDR2 SVGAGI. This CDR3 reads CASIDRSGANVLTF. The CDR3 coding sequence is TGTGCCAGCATCGACAGGTCCGGGGCCAACGTCCTGACTTTC.